These T cell receptor beta chains were read from a single sample in a study of blood T cells in healthy people across ages. TCRdb used MiXCR to reprocess the 5' RACE reads, holding one entry per CDR3 protein. The table has about 800,000 distinct CDR3 sequences, 20% to 25% seen once. These data also featured in a second study, about T cells of mothers and their children.

Sequencing was done on a sample of blood. These receptors all come from a boy aged 10-17 years in good health. CDR3s include the opening cysteine and the closing phenylalanine or tryptophan. A D gene is named only where the DNA matches it firmly. Where a row states a size, it is once, few, many or the class of an expanded clone; other rows omit it.

V gene	clone size	D gene	J gene	CDR3 protein	CDR3 DNA
TRBV28	NA	TRBD1	TRBJ1-4	CASSLIGTGMEEKLFF	TGTGCCAGCAGTCTAATTGGGACAGGGATGGAGGAAAAACTGTTTTTT
TRBV4-2	few	TRBD2	TRBJ2-5	CASSQAGGHETQYF	TGTGCCAGCAGCCAAGCGGGGGGGCACGAGACCCAGTACTTC
TRBV28	few	NA	TRBJ1-4	CASSFGGADGEKLFF	TGTGCCAGCAGTTTCGGGGGGGCGGACGGAGAAAAACTGTTTTTT
TRBV28	NA	NA	TRBJ2-2	CASSLLVGSNTGELFF	TGTGCCAGCAGTTTATTGGTCGGGTCGAACACCGGGGAGCTGTTTTTT
TRBV12-3/TRBV12-4	many	NA	TRBJ1-3	CASSRRTVSGNTIYF	TGTGCCAGCAGTCGTAGGACAGTCTCTGGAAACACCATATATTTT
TRBV20-1	NA	NA	TRBJ1-2	CSARGGELNGYTF	TGCAGTGCTAGAGGCGGGGAGCTCAATGGCTACACCTTC
TRBV2	few	NA	TRBJ2-2	CASSGRAPGELFF	TGTGCCAGCAGTGGTCGGGCCCCCGGGGAGCTGTTTTTT
TRBV29-1	NA	NA	TRBJ2-5	CSVEDSIETQYF	TGCAGCGTTGAAGATTCGATAGAGACCCAGTACTTC
TRBV10-3	NA	TRBD1	TRBJ1-4	CASKPGTDSNEKLFF	TGTGCCAGCAAGCCTGGGACAGACTCTAATGAAAAACTGTTTTTT
TRBV7-9	few	TRBD2	TRBJ2-7	CASSLGLAVHEQYF	TGTGCCAGCAGCTTAGGACTAGCGGTCCACGAGCAGTACTTC
TRBV20-1	NA	NA	TRBJ1-2	CSANGRVGYTF	TGCAGTGCTAACGGGAGGGTCGGCTACACCTTC
TRBV29-1	NA	NA	TRBJ1-1	CSVDGGEIETEAFF	TGCAGCGTTGATGGGGGGGAAATCGAGACTGAAGCTTTCTTT
TRBV29-1	NA	NA	TRBJ2-6	CSVEDLASPGANVLTF	TGCAGCGTTGAAGATTTAGCCAGTCCTGGGGCCAACGTCCTGACCTTC
TRBV7-6	few	TRBD2	TRBJ2-5	CASSYGLAGSLETQYF	TGTGCCAGCAGCTACGGACTAGCGGGATCGTTAGAGACCCAGTACTTC
TRBV3-1	once	NA	TRBJ2-5	CASSQETKTQYF	TGTGCCAGCAGCCAGGAAACAAAGACCCAGTACTTC
TRBV7-2	NA	NA	TRBJ2-4	CASSLRANIQYF	TGTGCCAGCAGCTTAAGGGCCAACATTCAGTACTTC
TRBV28	NA	NA	TRBJ2-1	CASSLFPSEQFF	TGTGCCAGCAGTTTATTCCCCTCGGAGCAGTTCTTC
TRBV6-5	NA	TRBD1	TRBJ2-5	CASSYSDRGLYQEIQYF	TGTGCCAGCAGTTACTCCGACAGGGGCTTGTACCAAGAGATCCAGTACTTC
TRBV7-9	NA	TRBD2	TRBJ2-1	CASSLAAGGEYNEQFF	TGTGCCAGCAGCTTAGCAGCGGGGGGGGAATACAATGAGCAGTTCTTC
TRBV2	NA	NA	TRBJ1-6	CASMRVTGYLPPPLHF	TGTGCCAGCATGAGGGTAACAGGTTATCTGCCCCCACCCCTCCACTTT
TRBV6-4	few	TRBD2	TRBJ2-3	CASSDDSSGRKGGRTDTQYF	TGTGCCAGCAGTGATGATTCTAGCGGGAGAAAGGGGGGTCGCACAGATACGCAGTATTTT
TRBV20-1	few	NA	TRBJ2-1	CSARLRMGGSSSYNEQFF	TGCAGTGCTAGACTTAGGATGGGCGGTTCCAGCTCCTACAATGAGCAGTTCTTC
TRBV9	few	NA	TRBJ2-5	CASSRWGGPQETQYF	TGTGCCAGCAGTCGTTGGGGGGGCCCACAAGAGACCCAGTACTTC
TRBV6-6	few	NA	TRBJ2-7	CASSPLAQKSYEQYF	TGTGCCAGCAGTCCCCTGGCCCAGAAGAGCTACGAGCAGTACTTC
TRBV15	few	TRBD2	TRBJ2-3	CATSSALAGVSDTQYF	TGTGCCACCAGCAGCGCACTAGCGGGAGTATCAGATACGCAGTATTTT
TRBV7-2	NA	NA	TRBJ1-2	CASGQGPGYGYTF	TGTGCCAGCGGGCAGGGCCCGGGCTATGGCTACACCTTC
TRBV21-1	NA	NA	TRBJ2-7	CASSTLPGLKAYEQYF	TGTGCCAGCAGCACATTGCCGGGTCTCAAAGCCTACGAGCAGTACTTC
TRBV4-1	NA	NA	TRBJ2-5	CASSQEFRSGERRETQYF	TGCGCCAGCAGCCAAGAATTTAGGAGCGGAGAGCGGAGAGAGACCCAGTACTTC
TRBV6-2/TRBV6-3	NA	NA	TRBJ2-1	CASSYFLDQFF	TGTGCCAGCAGTTACTTCCTGGATCAGTTCTTC
TRBV6-1	few	NA	TRBJ1-5	CASRNRQGFIPNQPQHF	TGTGCCAGCAGGAACAGGCAGGGGTTCATCCCCAATCAGCCCCAGCATTTT
TRBV30	NA	NA	TRBJ1-2	CAWSPGSGYTF	TGTGCCTGGAGTCCAGGGAGTGGCTACACCTTC
TRBV7-9	NA	NA	TRBJ1-4	CASSHRDANEKLFF	TGTGCCAGCAGCCACCGGGACGCCAATGAAAAACTGTTTTTT
TRBV13	few	TRBD1	TRBJ2-5	CASSPGGGRPQETQYF	TGTGCCAGCAGCCCAGGGGGCGGGCGGCCTCAAGAGACCCAGTACTTC
TRBV20-1	NA	NA	TRBJ2-1	CSAPVYTRPNEQFF	TGCAGTGCCCCGGTTTATACCCGACCCAATGAGCAGTTCTTC
TRBV27	few	TRBD1	TRBJ1-6	CASSPTASQGVHNSPLHF	TGTGCCAGCAGTCCAACCGCGAGCCAGGGGGTGCATAATTCACCCCTCCACTTT
TRBV13	NA	TRBD2	TRBJ2-5	CATTKRSGGRETQYF	TGTGCCACCACAAAGAGGTCGGGAGGGCGAGAGACCCAGTACTTC
TRBV18	NA	NA	TRBJ1-5	CARSPTTGKFSQPQHF	TGTGCCCGCTCACCGACCACAGGGAAATTCTCTCAGCCCCAGCATTTT
TRBV20-1	few	NA	TRBJ1-2	CSASRGGPNYGYTF	TGCAGTGCTAGTAGGGGGGGCCCTAACTATGGCTACACCTTC
TRBV4-1	few	NA	TRBJ2-7	CASSLVERSEQYF	TGCGCCAGCAGTCTTGTGGAGCGGAGCGAGCAGTACTTC
TRBV7-6	few	NA	TRBJ1-4	CASSLERDKKLFF	TGTGCCAGCAGCTTAGAACGGGACAAAAAACTGTTTTTT
TRBV20-1	few	NA	TRBJ2-7	CSAQVGGRQGGSYEQYF	TGCAGTGCTCAGGTGGGGGGCAGACAGGGCGGGTCCTACGAGCAGTACTTC
TRBV18	few	TRBD2	TRBJ2-5	CASSPGSGRVETQYF	TGTGCCAGCTCACCGGGTAGCGGGAGAGTGGAGACCCAGTACTTC
TRBV29-1	NA	TRBD1	TRBJ2-7	CSVVGQGPYEQYF	TGCAGCGTTGTAGGACAGGGGCCTTACGAGCAGTACTTC
TRBV11-1	few	NA	TRBJ2-1	CASSPLRGGRKFF	TGTGCCAGCAGCCCTCTCCGAGGGGGGCGAAAGTTCTTC
TRBV2	few	NA	TRBJ2-2	CASSLVPSGELFF	TGTGCCAGCAGTTTAGTACCCTCCGGGGAGCTGTTTTTT
TRBV28	few	NA	TRBJ2-1	CASSPRMGTMYNEQFF	TGTGCCAGCAGTCCCCGGATGGGAACAATGTACAATGAGCAGTTCTTC